Shown below are 9 T cell receptor beta chains from a single sample sequenced in a study of T cell responses to AZD1222 COVID-19 vaccine. The method was immunoSEQ multiplex PCR; TCRdb's version includes in-frame clones alone and lacks a portion of them. The sample comprises about 62,000 clones, roughly 70% of which are singletons, and over 12% rests with the top ten. Sequences were derived from peripheral blood, sampled on day 0 of AZD1222 vaccination. These receptors came from an adult in good health.

The chain combines TRBV6-2 or TRBV6-3 with TRBJ1-1; TRBD1 might be the D (6 bases). Trimming stripped 2 bases from V and 3 bases from J, with 13 bases between. From germline, CDR1 is MNHEY and CDR2 SVGEGT. The CDR3 consists of 15 residues. CDR3 protein: CASSYGGAGDTEAFF. The CDR3, as DNA: TGTGCCAGCAGTTACGGGGGGGCCGGGGACACTGAAGCTTTCTTT.

The V and J genes are TRBV6-6 and TRBJ1-1, with D perhaps TRBD1 (5 bases). Germline assignment: CDR1 MNHNY and CDR2 SVGAGI (reference sequence). The CDR3 has 14 amino acids. The ends were cut back, 2 bases at V and 6 bases at J, with 13 bases in the middle. This CDR3 is CASSYPSGRSEAFF. The CDR3 region has the DNA TGTGCCAGCAGTTACCCATCAGGGAGGTCTGAAGCTTTCTTT.

The rearrangement links TRBV7-2 to TRBJ1-1; TRBD1 matches 8 bases. The V gene end was trimmed by 5 bases and the J gene end by 5 bases; junction bases not matched to a gene: 4. Germline lookup yields CDR1 SGHTA and CDR2 FQGNSA. The CDR3 has 13 residues. The CDR3 loop reads CASSVQGGTEAFF. CDR3 bases: TGTGCCAGCAGCGTACAGGGGGGAACTGAAGCTTTCTTT.

The chain combines TRBV5-1 with TRBJ1-2; possibly TRBD1 for D (6 bases). Germline CDR1 is SGHRS and CDR2 is YFSETQ. This CDR3 region has 14 residues. V lost 3 bases to trimming and J lost 2 bases, with 11 bases between them. The CDR3 sequence: CASSWTTGNYGYTF. The CDR3 DNA is TGCGCCAGCAGCTGGACGACAGGCAACTATGGCTACACCTTC. The whole variable domain, filled in from reference TRBV5-1 and TRBJ1-2, reads KAGVTQTPRYLIKTRGQQVTLSCSPISGHRSVSWYQQTPGQGLQFLFEYFSETQRNKGNFPGRFSGRQFSNSRSEMNVSTLELGDSALYLCASSWTTGNYGYTFGSGTRLTVV.

V is TRBV12-3 or TRBV12-4 and J is TRBJ2-5; D possibly corresponds to TRBD1 (6 bases). This CDR3 comprises 13 residues. V was pared by 3 bases and J by 5 bases, with 10 bases between. In nucleotides, the CDR3 is TGTGCCAGCAGTTTGGGGGCGAAGGAGACCCAGTACTTC. Translation gives CASSLGAKETQYF.

The chain couples TRBV7-6 to TRBJ1-1; D call uncertain. V lost 8 bases and J lost 0, with 13 bases in between. Per germline, CDR1 SGHVS and CDR2 FNYEAQ. The CDR3 consists of 14 residues. The CDR3 nucleotides are TGTGCCAGCTCCAGGTCAGGAATGAACACTGAAGCTTTCTTT. Translated, it gives CASSRSGMNTEAFF.

V and J are TRBV10-3 and TRBJ1-5, with D unclear. This CDR3 contains 13 residues. The V gene's germline CDR1 is ENHRY and CDR2 SYGVKD. Trimming took off 0 bases at V and 7 bases at J, with 7 bases between the two ends. This chain's CDR3 is CAISESTRQPQHF. In nucleotides, the CDR3 is TGTGCCATCAGTGAGTCGACCCGACAGCCCCAGCATTTT.

The genes are TRBV9 and TRBJ2-5; TRBD2 is a possible D gene (5 bases). Trimming removed 0 bases from V and 5 bases from J, with 11 bases in between. Germline lookup yields CDR1 SGDLS and CDR2 YYNGEE. The length of the CDR3 is 14 residues. The CDR3: CASSVGESGETQYF. Here the CDR3 DNA reads TGTGCCAGCAGCGTAGGGGAATCGGGGGAGACCCAGTACTTC.

The CDR3 protein is CASSQVGGSNEQFF. The CDR3 DNA sequence: TGTGCCAGCAGCCAAGTTGGGGGGTCGAATGAGCAGTTCTTC. The genes are TRBV4-2 and TRBJ2-1; D perhaps matches TRBD2 (6 bases). CDR1 is LGHNA and CDR2 is YNFKEQ in the germline V gene. CDR3 size: 14 residues. The V end was cut by 1 base, the J end by 7 bases, with 11 bases between.